This entry is about one T cell receptor (beta chain). This specimen comes from a study of tumor-infiltrating lymphocytes in oesophageal squamous cell carcinoma. This CDR3 is 15 amino acids long. TCRdb recomputed calls from the PCR reads with MiXCR, one row per CDR3 protein. The table shows about 12,000 distinct CDR3 sequences, with 56% occurring only once. Specimen: esophageal tumor tissue. The chain couples TRBV12-3 or TRBV12-4 to TRBJ2-7; 9 nucleotides line up with TRBD2. The DNA matches TRBJ2-1 better at its end, which makes the J call doubtful. The TCR originated in a female donor with esophageal squamous cell carcinoma. CDR3 nucleotides: TGTGCCAGCATTCTAAGGCGGGGGGGCGTCGATGAGCAGTTCTTC. It is translated as CASILRRGGVDEQFF.